This T cell receptor beta chain came from a study of blood T cell repertoires in COVID-19. As for the study in general: Spain, Italy and the United States supplied samples that represented acute and convalescent COVID-19. Sources were T cells, B-cell-depleted T cells, or PBMCs; the material itself was cDNA or gDNA.

Patients of the Seattle cohort, enrolled during active infection, were followed longitudinally. Per the original methods: By means of reference gene primer amplification, nucleated cell counts were estimated. The method was immunoSEQ multiplex PCR; TCRdb's version includes in-frame clones alone and lacks a portion of them. V, J and clone size are taken as reported in that table, and D and trimming were inferred from the DNA itself. The repertoire includes approximately 160,000 clones, 90% to 95% of them detected once, and just under 2% sits in the top ten. The CDR3 totals 14 residues. The V gene lost 0 bases and the J gene lost 5 bases, with 10 bases spanning the gap. Germline V gives CDR1 LNHNV, CDR2 YYDKDF (reference sequence).

This receptor was taken from a woman aged 55-69 years with COVID-19, enrolled during active disease. The V and J genes are TRBV15 and TRBJ1-1; a weak D match, TRBD1 (6 bases). Sequencing used peripheral blood. The CDR3 coding sequence is TGTGCCACCAGCAGAGATGGAACAGGGACTGAAGCTTTCTTT. Protein product: CATSRDGTGTEAFF.